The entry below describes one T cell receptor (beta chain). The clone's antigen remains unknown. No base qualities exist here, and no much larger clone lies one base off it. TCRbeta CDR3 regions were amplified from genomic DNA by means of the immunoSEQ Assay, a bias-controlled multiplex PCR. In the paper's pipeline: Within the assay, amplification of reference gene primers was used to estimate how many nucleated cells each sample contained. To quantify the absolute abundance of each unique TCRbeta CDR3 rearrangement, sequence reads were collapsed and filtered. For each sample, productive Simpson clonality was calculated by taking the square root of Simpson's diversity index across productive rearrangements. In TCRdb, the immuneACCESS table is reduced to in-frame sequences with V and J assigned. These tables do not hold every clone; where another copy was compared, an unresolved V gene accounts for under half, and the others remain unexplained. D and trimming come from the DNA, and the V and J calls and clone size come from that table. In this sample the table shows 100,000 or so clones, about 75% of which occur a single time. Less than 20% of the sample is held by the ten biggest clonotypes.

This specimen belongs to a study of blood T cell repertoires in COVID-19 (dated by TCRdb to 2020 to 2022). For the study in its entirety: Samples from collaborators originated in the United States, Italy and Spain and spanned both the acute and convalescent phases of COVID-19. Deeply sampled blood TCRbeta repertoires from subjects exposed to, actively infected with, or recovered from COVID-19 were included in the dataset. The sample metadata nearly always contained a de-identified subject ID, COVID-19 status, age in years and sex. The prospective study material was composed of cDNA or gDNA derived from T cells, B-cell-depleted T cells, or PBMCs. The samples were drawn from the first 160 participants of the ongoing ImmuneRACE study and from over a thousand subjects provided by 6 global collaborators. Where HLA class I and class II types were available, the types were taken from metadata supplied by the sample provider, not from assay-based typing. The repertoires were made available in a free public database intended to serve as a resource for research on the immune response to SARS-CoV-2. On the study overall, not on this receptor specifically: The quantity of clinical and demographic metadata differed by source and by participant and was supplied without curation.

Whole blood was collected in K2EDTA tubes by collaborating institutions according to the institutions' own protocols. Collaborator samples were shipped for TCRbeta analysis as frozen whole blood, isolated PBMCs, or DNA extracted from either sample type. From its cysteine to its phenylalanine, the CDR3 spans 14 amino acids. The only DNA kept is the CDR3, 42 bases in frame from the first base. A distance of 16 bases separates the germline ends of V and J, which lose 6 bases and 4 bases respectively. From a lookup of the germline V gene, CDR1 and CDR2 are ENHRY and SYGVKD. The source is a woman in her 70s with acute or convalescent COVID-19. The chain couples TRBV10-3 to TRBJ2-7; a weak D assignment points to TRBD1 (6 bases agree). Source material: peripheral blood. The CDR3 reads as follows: CAIRPGENGYEQYF. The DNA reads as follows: TGTGCCATCAGACCAGGGGAGAATGGGTACGAGCAGTACTTC.